This T cell receptor (beta chain) was identified in a study of shared clonotypes between healthy human individuals (dated by TCRdb to about 2020). Context from the whole study: The cohort comprised a couple of women and a few men aged 18 to 49 years. For each donor, CD4 naive and CD4 memory were each run on three plates, CD8 naive on two plates, and CD8 memory on one plate. To estimate repertoire size and how much clonotypes are shared between individuals, the study performed deep sequencing of blood TCR repertoires from a handful of healthy adults. Different laboratories and diverse techniques were used to prepare libraries and sequence TCR repertoires, to increase sequencing depth and limit assay-specific biases. Between about 0.94 and 10 billion PBMCs per donor were obtained by leukapheresis. The full study reports these points: Compared with non-shared clonotypes, clonotypes shared by all four sorted-subset donors had higher generation probabilities. Roughly 5% of naive CD4, 3.5% of naive CD8, approximately 2% of memory CD4, and 0.4% of memory CD8 clonotypes were shared across a few donors. Naive subsets generally had larger estimated clonotype richness than memory subsets. Sampling was restricted to blood, and TCR repertoires in tissue are likely to differ from TCR repertoires in blood. Incomplete sequencing was indicated by rarefaction of sorted-subset datasets, despite the large sequencing depth. Pairwise subsampling indicated that sequencing depth was expected to affect the degree of clonotype sharing among donors. Because the study included a small number of donors, the genetic and exposure-history diversity represented was limited.

Unmatched junction bases come to 5, with V trimmed by 3 bases and J by 2 bases. Reading the germline V gene (reference sequence) gives CDR1 LNHDA and CDR2 SQIVND. From the cysteine through the phenylalanine, the CDR3 covers 15 amino acids. This entry keeps only the CDR3 DNA: 45 bases, framed from base 1. Turning to this clone: Its antigen remains undetermined. No qualities accompany the bases; no much larger clone lies one base away.

Using the deep immunoSEQ assay, multiplex PCR amplified TCR CDR3 regions from genomic DNA. Extracted genomic DNA from each cell subset was spread evenly across all wells of several immunoSEQ 96-well plates, with each plate serving as a replicate. Each replicate PCR for sorted subsets received approximately 200 ng genomic DNA, equal to tens of thousands of T cell genomes. Purified libraries were measured with a Qubit 3.0 fluorometer, size-checked on a Bioanalyzer 2100, and measured again with the KAPA Library Quantification kit. Every immunoSEQ 96-well plate was sequenced on a dedicated single-read 150-cycle Illumina NextSeq 550 flow cell. As for the original processing: Because the immunoSEQ output held only junctional sequences and lacked quality scores, the filtering could not match the filtering applied to full-length reads. Sequences were annotated with PyIR, a Python wrapper for IgBLAST v1.9, using IMGT germline references to assign V/J genes and CDR3. Reads were filtered out if the reads had weak V/J assignments (E-value above 1e-6), no CDR3, stop codons, out-of-frame junctions, or ambiguous translated residues. V3J clonotypes were defined as sequences sharing an identical inferred V gene, J gene, and CDR3 amino acid sequence. Percentage overlap between repertoires was computed as shared unique clonotypes divided by the size of the smaller repertoire. Repertoire richness was assessed with RTK rarefaction, the Chao1 estimator, and Recon v2.1 estimates of unobserved clonotypes. Generation probabilities were computed with OLGA for all TCRbeta clonotypes obtained by the gDNA method from several donors. TCRdb carries this immuneACCESS record with in-frame sequences only. Its versions omit some clonotypes, under half of them owing to an unresolved V gene in the studies checked, with the rest unexplained. That table is the source of V, J and clone size, and D and trimming were worked out from the DNA. In all, the sample holds more than 2 million clones, and roughly 94% of those were seen once. The ten largest account for 0.9% to 1.3% of the sample.

CD8 naive samples consisted of CD45RO-negative cells that were positively selected for CCR7, yielding a CD45RA+CCR7+ population without TemRA cells. Healthy HIV-negative adults with no recently reported acute infections or vaccinations were included as donors. Every donor was a Caucasian adult residing in Nashville, Tennessee, USA. After blood collection by leukapheresis, PBMCs were isolated using Ficoll-Histopaque density gradient centrifugation and then cryopreserved in the vapor phase of liquid nitrogen. Purity and quantity of every magnetically sorted T cell population were checked by analytical flow cytometry. Each sorted fraction had its genomic DNA isolated and then quantified by UV absorbance on a Nanodrop 2000c.

This TCR was sampled from a man in his late teens or twenties in good health. The sequencing sample was made of naive CD8+ T cells sorted from blood. The cell subset or site label, as the study defines it: CD45RA+CCR7+. The receptor chain draws on TRBV19 and TRBJ2-7, and 9 junction bases match TRBD2. The base sequence is TGTGCCAGTAGTATTCTAGCGGGAACCACCTACGAGCAGTACTTC. It translates to CASSILAGTTYEQYF.